Presented here are 4 T cell receptor beta chains from one specimen sequenced in a study of T-cell memory formation after mild COVID-19. TCRdb analysed the 5' RACE reads with MiXCR anew, one entry per CDR3 protein. The repertoire includes 180,000 or so distinct CDR3 sequences, around a tenth of them detected once, and less than 4% sits in the top ten. Material: PBMCs or a T cell subset sorted from them (not recorded which). The source of these receptors is a man aged 18 to 29 who had mild COVID-19 (a few samples of this study predate the infection). Cell type and time point are not known.

The chain combines TRBV3-1 with TRBJ2-5; possibly TRBD2 for D (6 bases). V lost 1 base to trimming and J lost 1 base, with 7 bases between them. Germline V gene sequence: CDR1 LGHDT, CDR2 YNNKEL (reference sequence). This CDR3 region has 14 residues. The CDR3 nucleotides read TGTGCCAGCAGCCAAGTGACTAGCCAAGAGACCCAGTACTTC. Its translation is CASSQVTSQETQYF.

At least ten counts were recorded for this clonotype. The chain joins TRBV7-8 to TRBJ1-4; no clear D. CDR1 and CDR2 (germline): SGHVS, FQNEAQ. There are 16 residues in the CDR3. Trimming removed 1 base at V and 0 bases at J, with 9 bases between. The CDR3 region has the DNA TGTGCCAGCAGCTTAGGTACCGGAGCAACTAATGAAAAACTGTTTTTT. Protein sequence: CASSLGTGATNEKLFF.

This clonotype showed up many times. The chain combines TRBV29-1 with TRBJ1-4; D remains ambiguous. The germline V gene encodes CDR1 SQVTM and CDR2 ANQGSEA. Deletions cut 6 bases from V and 10 bases from J, with 18 bases between. CDR3 length: 13 amino acids. CDR3 coding DNA: TGCAGCGTCATAGCCGAAGGGAATCCAAAACTGTTTTTT. This translates into CSVIAEGNPKLFF.

This clonotype occurred a few times. The chain carries TRBV11-2 and TRBJ2-5; TRBD2 matches at 10 bases. The CDR3 has 17 residues. Germline V lookup: CDR1 SGHAT, CDR2 FQNNGV. The junction had 5 bases not matched to a gene; V was cut back by 1 base and J by 0 bases. The CDR3 sequence: CASSLGSLAGYQETQYF. As DNA, the CDR3 is TGTGCCAGCAGCTTAGGGTCACTAGCGGGGTACCAAGAGACCCAGTACTTC.